This TCR beta chain stems from a study of T cell responses to AZD1222 COVID-19 vaccine. General study points: White British people made up most donors, females outnumbered males, and clonal diversity was possibly underestimated.

The method was immunoSEQ multiplex PCR; TCRdb's version includes in-frame clones alone and lacks a portion of them. The sample includes 140,000 to 150,000 clones, approximately 91% seen only once; the top ten take about 2%. This clone was counted once. What it binds is unknown. The V gene's germline CDR1 is LGHDT and CDR2 YNNKEL (reference sequence). This CDR3 region has 14 residues. V was cut by 6 bases and J by 5 bases, with 11 bases left in between. Sequences were derived from peripheral blood, sampled 28 days after the second AZD1222 dose. The V and J genes are TRBV3-1 (or the pseudogene TRBV3-2) and TRBJ1-6; possible D gene TRBD1, 6 bases. This receptor was identified in an adult who received the AZD1222 COVID-19 vaccine. The CDR3 coding sequence is TGTGCCAGCAGTACAAGGGGGGATAATTCACCCCTCCACTTT. This codes for CASSTRGDNSPLHF.